These 29 T cell receptor beta chains were sequenced from one sample in a study of identifying expanded T cells in peripheral blood. This table comes from immunoSEQ multiplex PCR, and its TCRdb copy is limited to in-frame clones, with some not included. The table lists 45,000 to 60,000 clones, around 81% of them singletons. Material for sequencing was blood. The receptors shown here come from a person aged 18 to 69 in good health.

This clone was seen a single time. The chain couples TRBV21-1 to TRBJ2-7; the table's TRBD1 call for D was not verified on the DNA. TRBV21-1 is labeled a pseudogene. The CDR3 is 14 residues long. The CDR3 sequence: CASSAYRGHNEQYF. The CDR3 coding sequence is TGTGCCAGCAGCGCCTACAGGGGACATAACGAGCAGTACTTC.

This clone was found once. This chain connects TRBV19 to TRBJ1-5; maybe TRBD1 (5 bases). The V and J ends lost 3 bases and 3 bases respectively, with 18 bases between them. The CDR3 consists of 17 residues. From germline, CDR1 is LNHDA and CDR2 SQIVND (reference sequence). The DNA of the CDR3 is TGTGCCAGTAGTATCCGGAGGGGAGGAGGCCCCAATCAGCCCCAGCATTTT. It yields the protein CASSIRRGGGPNQPQHF.

The chain carries TRBV5-6 and TRBJ2-2, with D tentatively TRBD1 (6 bases). Trimming took 0 bases from V and 3 from J, leaving 12 bases between them. The CDR3 totals 16 residues. In germline, CDR1 is SGHDT, CDR2 YYEEEE. DNA of the CDR3: TGTGCCAGCAGCTTGGGCACTGGACAGTACACCGGGGAGCTGTTTTTT. Translating it yields CASSLGTGQYTGELFF.

V is TRBV12-5 and J is TRBJ2-7, with D possibly being TRBD2 (6 bases). Germline lookup yields CDR1 LGHNT and CDR2 FRNRAP. With 3 bases removed from V and 2 bases from J, the gap between germline ends came to 17 bases. CDR3 length: 16 residues. CDR3 in amino acids: CASGLWGRHRPYEQYF. The CDR3 DNA reads TGTGCTAGTGGTTTATGGGGGAGGCATCGGCCCTACGAGCAGTACTTC.

The chain employs TRBV5-1 and TRBJ2-5; 9 bases line up with TRBD2. From germline, CDR1 is SGHRS and CDR2 YFSETQ. CDR3 length: 16 amino acids. After removal of 0 bases from V and 2 bases from J, the junction contained 5 bases not matched to a gene. The CDR3: CASSLALTSGQETQYF. In nucleotides, the CDR3 is TGCGCCAGCAGCTTGGCCCTGACTAGCGGACAAGAGACCCAGTACTTC.

The DNA of the CDR3 is TGTGCCAGCAGCAACCTGAACCCGGGGGACTATGGCTACACCTTC. It is translated as CASSNLNPGDYGYTF. The chain recombines TRBV7-9 with TRBJ1-2; TRBD1 is a possible D gene (5 bases). The CDR3 is made up of 15 amino acids. V was trimmed by 5 bases and J by 3 bases, leaving 16 bases between them. From germline, CDR1 is SEHNR and CDR2 FQNEAQ (reference sequence).

The CDR3 DNA is TGCGCCAGCAGCCAACCAGGGACTAGCGGGAGCTACGAGCAGTACTTC. As protein: CASSQPGTSGSYEQYF. This chain links TRBV4-1 with TRBJ2-7; 14 nucleotides line up with TRBD2. CDR3 length: 16 amino acids. Germline trimming cut 2 bases from V and 3 bases from J; bases unmatched to any gene: 3. Germline CDR1 is MGHRA and CDR2 is YSYEKL.

This chain connects TRBV19 to TRBJ2-7; 10 bases line up with TRBD2. CDR1 is LNHDA and CDR2 is SQIVND in the germline V gene (reference sequence). J gave up 2 bases and V 4 bases, and 5 bases lay outside the gene matches. This CDR3 has 15 residues. The CDR3 here is CASSRASGGTYEQYF. The DNA for the CDR3 is TGTGCCAGTAGTAGGGCTAGCGGGGGAACCTACGAGCAGTACTTC.

The chain joins TRBV7-2 to TRBJ1-4; 7 bases are shared with TRBD1. This CDR3 spans 15 amino acids. The germline V gene encodes CDR1 SGHTA and CDR2 FQGNSA. V lost 6 bases and J lost 3; bases outside the gene matches: 7. The CDR3 DNA reads TGTGCCAGCAGTGGGGACAGACGCTCTAATGAAAAACTGTTTTTT. The encoded protein is CASSGDRRSNEKLFF.

This clone was seen more than once but under ten times. V and J are TRBV6-6 and TRBJ1-5; D gene unclear. This CDR3 is 14 amino acids long. Trimming shortened V by 6 bases and J by 5 bases, and 14 bases separated the two germline ends. CDR1 and CDR2 from the germline V gene are MNHNY and SVGAGI (reference sequence). CDR3 DNA: TGTGCCAGCAGCTTGGACTACCGAGATCAGCCCCAGCATTTT. Translation: CASSLDYRDQPQHF.

The rearrangement joins TRBV18 to TRBJ2-2; D might be TRBD2 (6 bases). The V end lost 0 bases, the J end lost 2 bases, and 10 bases lay between the germline ends. Germline CDR1 reads KGHSH; CDR2 reads LQKENI. The CDR3 extends over 16 amino acids. DNA of the CDR3: TGTGCCAGCTCACCACCGGGCGGGGCAAACACCGGGGAGCTGTTTTTT. Translation: CASSPPGGANTGELFF.

V usage is TRBV7-6 and J usage is TRBJ2-3; 10 positions agree with TRBD2. Germline values: CDR1 SGHVS, CDR2 FNYEAQ. The CDR3 loop spans 17 amino acids. V lost 0 bases, J lost 2 bases, and 5 bases stayed unmatched. CDR3 loop: CASSLATSGAPTDTQYF. The CDR3 nucleotides read TGTGCCAGCAGCTTAGCTACTAGCGGGGCCCCCACAGATACGCAGTATTTT.

This clone appeared a few times. The CDR3 spells CASSESGANVLTF. The CDR3 DNA reads TGCGCCAGCAGCGAATCTGGGGCCAACGTCCTGACTTTC. The chain carries TRBV10-1 and TRBJ2-6; D gene uncertain. Deletions cut 6 bases from V and 1 base from J, with 4 bases between. The CDR3 has 13 amino acids. Germline V gene sequence: CDR1 WNHNN, CDR2 SYGVQD (reference sequence).

The rearrangement links TRBV11-1 to TRBJ2-5; 8 bases map to TRBD1. With V trimmed by 3 bases and J by 1 base, 1 base remained unmatched. Per germline, CDR1 SGHAT and CDR2 FQDESV (reference sequence). The CDR3 runs 14 residues. CDR3 coding DNA: TGTGCCAGCAGCTTCGGGACAGGCCAAGAGACCCAGTACTTC. Protein product: CASSFGTGQETQYF.

V and J are TRBV5-4 and TRBJ2-7; TRBD2 matches at 9 bases. Germline loops: CDR1 SGHNT, CDR2 YYREEE (reference sequence). V lost 3 bases to trimming and J lost 7 bases; unmatched junction nucleotides: 5. The CDR3 spans 13 residues. As DNA, the CDR3 is TGTGCCAGCAGCTCGGGACTAGCCCGAGAGCAGTACTTC. Residues: CASSSGLAREQYF.

The CDR3 is CASSRGTAIANYGYTF. CDR3 sequence (DNA): TGCGCCAGCAGCCGAGGGACAGCGATTGCTAACTATGGCTACACCTTC. The rearrangement uses TRBV4-3 and TRBJ1-2; TRBD1 aligns across 7 bases. From germline, CDR1 is LGHNA and CDR2 YSLEER. Germline trimming cut 4 bases from V and 0 bases from J; bases unmatched to any gene: 8. The CDR3 consists of 16 residues.

The chain couples TRBV6-1 to TRBJ1-2; the D gene is possibly TRBD1 (5 bases). Germline CDR1 MNHNS, CDR2 SASEGT. The V gene lost 3 bases and the J gene lost 3 bases, with 11 bases spanning the gap. This CDR3 contains 14 residues. The CDR3 sequence is CASSDMGRDYGYTF. CDR3 DNA: TGTGCCAGCAGTGATATGGGACGGGACTATGGCTACACCTTC.

This chain joins TRBV5-6 and TRBJ1-5; D is undetermined. V lost 1 base, J lost 6 bases, and 5 bases lay in between. Germline V gene lookup returns CDR1 SGHDT and CDR2 YYEEEE. There are 12 residues in the CDR3. CDR3 nucleotides: TGTGCCAGCAGCTTGTTAAGTCAGCCCCAGCATTTT. The encoded protein is CASSLLSQPQHF.

V usage is TRBV7-2 and J usage is TRBJ2-3, with TRBD2 as a possible D gene (6 bases). Between the trimmed V and J ends, which lost 1 base and 1 base, there was a span of 12 bases. CDR1 and CDR2 from the germline V gene are SGHTA and FQGNSA. The CDR3 runs to 16 residues. For the CDR3, the DNA is TGTGCCAGCAGCTTAGGCTACTGGGGGGGCACAGATACGCAGTATTTT. It codes for CASSLGYWGGTDTQYF.

V and J are TRBV10-2 and TRBJ1-1; possible D gene TRBD1, 6 bases. There are 13 residues in the CDR3. The germline V gene has CDR1 WSHSY and CDR2 SAAADI. With 1 base removed from V and 9 bases from J, the gap between germline ends came to 12 bases. This CDR3 is CASSEFRGRQAFF. CDR3 DNA: TGCGCCAGCAGTGAGTTCCGGGGGCGTCAAGCTTTCTTT.

The chain has TRBV9 and TRBJ2-5; D ambiguous. Germline V gene lookup returns CDR1 SGDLS and CDR2 YYNGEE. The CDR3 consists of 14 residues. Trimming took off 0 bases at V and 7 bases at J, with 13 bases between the two ends. The CDR3 protein is CASSVGTDWGTQYF. The CDR3 coding sequence is TGTGCCAGCAGCGTAGGCACCGATTGGGGGACCCAGTACTTC.

The gene calls are TRBV4-3 and TRBJ2-2; weak D call: TRBD1 (6 bases). The germline V gene has CDR1 LGHNA and CDR2 YSLEER. V was pared by 0 bases and J by 7 bases, with 18 bases between. The CDR3 runs 17 residues. The CDR3, as DNA: TGCGCCAGCAGCCAAGAGCCCGCCTTGGGGGCGGGCGGGGAGCTGTTTTTT. Protein sequence: CASSQEPALGAGGELFF.

V and J are TRBV4-1 and TRBJ2-1; TRBD2 agrees at 9 bases. This CDR3 has 20 amino acids. Germline values: CDR1 MGHRA, CDR2 YSYEKL. Trimming at V came to 1 base and at J to 0 bases, leaving 13 bases not matched to a gene. The CDR3 nucleotides are TGCGCCAGCAGCCAAGGGGCTAGCGGGACTGGGGCCGCCTCCTACAATGAGCAGTTCTTC. Its protein is CASSQGASGTGAASYNEQFF.

The rearrangement links TRBV10-2 to TRBJ1-2; 7 bases line up with TRBD1. The V gene end was trimmed by 6 bases and the J gene end by 5 bases; junction bases not matched to a gene: 3. Germline V CDR1 and CDR2: WSHSY, SAAADI. The length of the CDR3 is 12 residues. The CDR3 DNA sequence: TGCGCCAGCAGGGCAGGGGGGTATGGCTACACCTTC. The encoded protein is CASRAGGYGYTF.

The J gene is TRBJ1-6, the V gene TRBV7-2, with no clear D. Germline values: CDR1 SGHTA, CDR2 FQGNSA. V dropped 3 bases and J dropped 10 bases, with 10 bases sitting between them. The CDR3 totals 13 residues. CDR3 loop: CASSLTGGSPLHF. CDR3 DNA sequence: TGTGCCAGCAGCTTGACCGGTGGATCACCCCTCCACTTT.

This chain joins TRBV5-1 and TRBJ2-3, with a tentative D call TRBD1 (6 bases). CDR3 size: 16 residues. Germline-derived CDR1 and CDR2 are SGHRS and YFSETQ. V was trimmed by 4 bases and J by 11 bases, leaving 26 bases between them. Here the CDR3 DNA reads TGCGCCAGCAGCCAAGGAAACAGGGTCTCACTGGAGGAGCAGTATTTT. Protein sequence: CASSQGNRVSLEEQYF.

As concerns this clone: It is unclear where the CDR3 begins or ends on the DNA, so no DNA is shown, and the CDR3 is as TCRdb lists it. The chain couples TRBV21-1 to TRBJ2-3; whether TRBD2, the table's D call, matches the DNA was not checked. TRBV21-1 has pseudogene status. With termini counted, the CDR3 has 19 amino acids. The CDR3 sequence: CASSKSGGWGRGSADTQYF.

J is TRBJ2-2 and V is TRBV7-9; 8 positions match TRBD1. The germline gives CDR1 SEHNR, CDR2 FQNEAQ (reference sequence). The CDR3 covers 16 residues. V trimming: 6 bases; J trimming: 5 bases; junction bases outside the gene matches: 11. CDR3 region: CASSGAGGDITGELFF. CDR3 DNA: TGTGCCAGCAGTGGAGCAGGGGGCGATATTACCGGGGAGCTGTTTTTT.

The genes are TRBV9 and TRBJ2-2; D not resolved. This CDR3 region has 14 residues. Trimming stripped 0 bases from V and 5 bases from J, with 8 bases between. Germline CDR1 reads SGDLS; CDR2 reads YYNGEE. CDR3 bases: TGTGCCAGCAGCGTAGATCTGGGGACCGGGGAGCTGTTTTTT. This translates into CASSVDLGTGELFF.